Below are 6 T cell receptor beta chains sequenced from a single sample in a study of blood T cell repertoires in COVID-19. This table comes from immunoSEQ multiplex PCR, and its TCRdb copy is limited to in-frame clones, with some not included. The sample holds about 130,000 clones, about 87% seen once. The sequencing input was peripheral blood. Receptors originate from a human donor in a cohort sampled during active COVID-19.

The chain recombines TRBV7-9 with TRBJ1-1; D remains ambiguous. The CDR3 is 13 residues long. CDR1 is SEHNR, CDR2 FQNEAQ, per germline (reference sequence). V was clipped by 5 bases and J by 2 bases, with 9 bases between them. The CDR3 is CASSALRNTEAFF. The CDR3 DNA reads as TGTGCCAGCAGCGCCTTGAGAAACACTGAAGCTTTCTTT.

Comment on this clone: Germline and junction disagree at one end, which may indicate a read error. J is TRBJ2-1 and V is TRBV18, with a weak D call TRBD2 (5 bases). CDR1 and CDR2 (germline): KGHSH, LQKENI. The CDR3 length is 12 residues. The CDR3 reads CASSPVEASLIF. The CDR3 nucleotides read TGTGCCAGCTCACCAGTGGAGGCGTCCCTGATCTTC.

The rearrangement links TRBV11-3 to TRBJ2-3; D is possibly TRBD2 (6 bases). This CDR3 spans 15 amino acids. In germline, CDR1 is SGHNT, CDR2 YENEEA. The V end lost 6 bases, the J end lost 7 bases, and 20 bases lay between the germline ends. CDR3 protein: CASSSGTPIDHTQYF. The CDR3 nucleotides read TGTGCCAGCAGTTCCGGGACTCCGATCGACCATACGCAGTATTTT.

This clone turned up a few times. The rearrangement uses TRBV5-4 and TRBJ1-2; possible D gene TRBD1, 5 bases. Germline V lookup: CDR1 SGHNT, CDR2 YYREEE (reference sequence). The V and J ends lost 4 bases and 5 bases respectively, with 18 bases between them. This CDR3 has 15 amino acids. CDR3 protein: CASSRRQTGGYGYTF. CDR3 nucleotide sequence: TGTGCCAGCAGCAGACGACAGACGGGGGGTTATGGCTACACCTTC.

The chain has TRBV3-1 (or the pseudogene TRBV3-2) and TRBJ1-3; TRBD1 aligns across 7 bases. The J segment lost 7 bases and the V segment lost 4 bases, leaving 1 base of the junction unmatched. CDR3 length: 12 residues. Germline-derived CDR1 and CDR2 are LGHDT and YNNKEL (reference sequence). CDR3 amino acids: CASSLQGNTIYF. The CDR3 nucleotides read TGTGCCAGCAGCCTACAGGGGAACACCATATATTTT.

This rearrangement joins TRBV6-2 or TRBV6-3 to TRBJ1-1; unclear D gene. Germline V lookup: CDR1 MNHEY, CDR2 SVGEGT. This CDR3 comprises 14 residues. Trimming stripped 5 bases from V and 1 base from J, with 11 bases between. The CDR3 protein is CASSQVRPNTEAFF. The CDR3 coding sequence is TGTGCCAGCAGTCAGGTACGGCCGAACACTGAAGCTTTCTTT.